This is a list of T cell receptor beta chains from one sample in a study of breast tumors, draining lymph nodes, adjacent tissues. Using its own MiXCR run on the multiplex PCR reads, TCRdb lists one record per CDR3 protein. The top ten clones hold 0.85% to 1.2% of a sample with about 270,000 distinct CDR3 sequences, 30% to 35% of them seen once. Sequencing was carried out using axillary lymph node tissue. The source of these receptors is a female donor with breast cancer. Some clones in this sample may be carry-over from other donors' samples. CDR3s include the opening cysteine and the closing phenylalanine or tryptophan. The order of the fields is D gene, V gene, J gene, clone size, CDR3 protein, CDR3 DNA. D genes are given only for firm matches. The size entry is marked missing in some rows and otherwise reads once, few, many or a size class.

D: -
V: TRBV6-2/TRBV6-3
J: TRBJ2-5
size: few
CDR3: CASSHGYQETQYF
DNA: TGTGCCAGCAGTCACGGGTACCAAGAGACCCAGTACTTC

D: TRBD1
V: TRBV9
J: TRBJ1-1
size: few
CDR3: CASSDNDREGGMNTEAFF
DNA: TGTGCCAGCAGCGACAATGACAGGGAGGGGGGCATGAACACTGAAGCTTTCTTT

D: -
V: TRBV7-9
J: TRBJ1-4
size: once
CDR3: CAGSLGASGLFF
DNA: TGTGCCGGCAGCTTGGGGGCCTCAGGACTGTTTTTT

D: -
V: TRBV6-5
J: TRBJ2-7
size: many
CDR3: CASSYRGRTYEQYF
DNA: TGTGCCAGCAGTTACAGGGGAAGAACCTACGAGCAGTACTTC

D: TRBD1
V: TRBV20-1
J: TRBJ1-2
size: many
CDR3: CSARDLGRGSDGYTF
DNA: TGCAGTGCTAGAGATCTGGGCAGGGGGTCGGATGGCTACACCTTC

D: TRBD2
V: TRBV9
J: TRBJ2-7
size: many
CDR3: CASSPGTSGSTKQYF
DNA: TGTGCCAGCAGCCCTGGGACTAGCGGGAGTACAAAGCAGTACTTC

D: -
V: TRBV7-9
J: TRBJ2-2
size: -
CDR3: CASSLAGSVVGELFF
DNA: TGTGCCAGCAGCTTAGCAGGCAGCGTGGTCGGGGAGCTGTTTTTT

D: -
V: TRBV7-2
J: TRBJ1-1
size: -
CDR3: CASSLGRVTEAFF
DNA: TGTGCCAGCAGCTTGGGAAGGGTTACTGAAGCTTTCTTT

D: -
V: TRBV29-1
J: TRBJ2-5
size: many
CDR3: CSVEPSNEETQYF
DNA: TGCAGCGTTGAACCGTCCAACGAAGAGACCCAGTACTTC

D: TRBD1
V: TRBV15
J: TRBJ2-5
size: many
CDR3: CATSRSRASGQTQETQYF
DNA: TGTGCCACCAGCAGATCAAGAGCGTCGGGACAGACCCAAGAGACCCAGTACTTC

D: TRBD2
V: TRBV10-2
J: TRBJ2-2
size: many
CDR3: CASIGLAGVWRNTGELFF
DNA: TGCGCCAGCATCGGACTAGCGGGAGTGTGGAGGAACACCGGGGAGCTGTTTTTT

D: -
V: TRBV20-1
J: TRBJ1-5
size: many
CDR3: CSATDPPYSNQPQHF
DNA: TGCAGTGCGACGGACCCCCCTTATAGCAATCAGCCCCAGCATTTT

D: TRBD2
V: TRBV4-1
J: TRBJ2-5
size: many
CDR3: CASSHGWTVTSGRAGYQETQYF
DNA: TGCGCCAGCAGCCACGGATGGACTGTGACTAGCGGGAGGGCGGGGTACCAAGAGACCCAGTACTTC

D: TRBD1
V: TRBV5-1
J: TRBJ1-1
size: few
CDR3: CASSLVVTGAEAFF
DNA: TGCGCCAGCAGCTTGGTCGTAACAGGGGCTGAAGCTTTCTTT

D: TRBD2
V: TRBV20-1
J: TRBJ2-3
size: many
CDR3: CSAKFTSGSVADTQYF
DNA: TGCAGTGCTAAATTCACTAGCGGGAGTGTTGCAGATACGCAGTATTTT

D: -
V: TRBV19
J: TRBJ2-7
size: many
CDR3: CASSMVGSSYEQYF
DNA: TGTGCCAGTAGTATGGTTGGGAGCTCCTACGAGCAGTACTTC

D: -
V: TRBV20-1
J: TRBJ2-1
size: -
CDR3: CSARDIAESYNEQFF
DNA: TGCAGTGCTAGAGATATAGCGGAAAGCTACAATGAGCAGTTCTTC

D: TRBD1
V: TRBV20-1
J: TRBJ2-7
size: many
CDR3: CSARREGQGIYEQYF
DNA: TGCAGTGCTAGACGTGAGGGACAGGGGATCTACGAGCAGTACTTC

D: TRBD2
V: TRBV7-2
J: TRBJ2-5
size: many
CDR3: CASSYKTSGRGETQYF
DNA: TGTGCCAGCAGCTACAAGACTAGCGGGAGGGGGGAGACCCAGTACTTC

D: -
V: TRBV14
J: TRBJ1-2
size: -
CDR3: CASSQAPGVDYGSTF
DNA: TGTGCCAGCAGCCAAGCGCCGGGGGTCGACTATGGCTCCACCTTC

D: -
V: TRBV7-6
J: TRBJ2-3
size: many
CDR3: CASSLDWITDTQYF
DNA: TGTGCCAGCAGCTTAGACTGGATCACAGATACGCAGTATTTT

D: -
V: TRBV6-2/TRBV6-3
J: TRBJ2-1
size: -
CDR3: CASSRRVEAHDEQFF
DNA: TGTGCCAGCAGTCGTAGGGTTGAGGCCCACGATGAGCAGTTCTTC

D: -
V: TRBV20-1
J: TRBJ2-2
size: many
CDR3: CSAEGGSGNTGELFF
DNA: TGCAGTGCCGAGGGGGGTTCAGGGAACACCGGGGAGCTGTTTTTT

D: TRBD2
V: TRBV12-3/TRBV12-4
J: TRBJ2-2
size: once
CDR3: CASQLAGEDGELFF
DNA: TGTGCCAGCCAACTAGCGGGAGAGGACGGGGAGCTGTTTTTT

D: TRBD2
V: TRBV3-1
J: TRBJ2-3
size: -
CDR3: CASSQVASGPTDTQYF
DNA: TGTGCCAGCAGCCAAGTTGCTAGCGGGCCCACAGATACGCAGTATTTT

D: -
V: TRBV20-1
J: TRBJ2-3
size: -
CDR3: CSARGGRGRPDTQYF
DNA: TGCAGTGCTAGGGGGGGCAGGGGGAGGCCAGATACGCAGTATTTT

D: -
V: TRBV6-6
J: TRBJ2-2
size: many
CDR3: CASSWGSDTGELFF
DNA: TGTGCCAGCAGTTGGGGGTCGGACACCGGGGAGCTGTTTTTT

D: -
V: TRBV30
J: TRBJ1-5
size: many
CDR3: CAWSVNRDQPQHF
DNA: TGTGCCTGGAGTGTAAACAGGGATCAGCCCCAGCATTTT

D: -
V: TRBV9
J: TRBJ2-5
size: -
CDR3: CASSEAGDSNQETQYF
DNA: TGTGCCAGCAGCGAAGCAGGGGATAGCAATCAAGAGACCCAGTACTTC

D: -
V: TRBV18
J: TRBJ1-4
size: -
CDR3: CASSPREGDNEKLFF
DNA: TGTGCCAGCTCACCACGGGAGGGCGACAATGAAAAACTGTTTTTT

D: TRBD1
V: TRBV6-6
J: TRBJ2-2
size: few
CDR3: CASSYPGQGRGSGELFF
DNA: TGTGCCAGCAGTTACCCCGGACAGGGAAGAGGCTCCGGGGAGCTGTTTTTT

D: TRBD2
V: TRBV9
J: TRBJ2-2
size: many
CDR3: CASSPGAGGPTGELFF
DNA: TGTGCCAGCAGCCCGGGAGCGGGAGGGCCTACCGGGGAGCTGTTTTTT

D: TRBD1
V: TRBV5-1
J: TRBJ1-3
size: once
CDR3: CANSLADRGVNTIYF
DNA: TGCGCCAACAGCTTGGCGGACAGGGGAGTAAACACCATATATTTT

D: TRBD1
V: TRBV7-7
J: TRBJ2-6
size: -
CDR3: CARTQGASSGANVLTF
DNA: TGTGCTAGGACCCAGGGGGCCTCCTCTGGGGCCAACGTCCTGACTTTC

D: -
V: TRBV19
J: TRBJ2-3
size: -
CDR3: CAGTWTIADTQYF
DNA: TGTGCTGGTACCTGGACTATAGCAGATACGCAGTATTTT

D: TRBD2
V: TRBV11-2
J: TRBJ2-5
size: -
CDR3: CASSLKREPRETQYF
DNA: TGTGCCAGCAGCTTGAAGCGGGAGCCCCGAGAGACCCAGTACTTC

D: TRBD1
V: TRBV29-1
J: TRBJ2-7
size: -
CDR3: CSVLGQGGEQYF
DNA: TGCAGCGTTCTCGGACAGGGTGGAGAGCAGTACTTC

D: -
V: TRBV11-1
J: TRBJ2-1
size: once
CDR3: CTSSSTSYAQFF
DNA: TGTACCAGCAGCTCAACTAGCTATGCGCAGTTCTTC

D: -
V: TRBV7-9
J: TRBJ2-3
size: many
CDR3: CASSQDMNTQYF
DNA: TGTGCCAGCAGCCAAGACATGAATACGCAGTATTTT

D: -
V: TRBV6-5
J: TRBJ1-4
size: many
CDR3: CASSYNAVNEKLFF
DNA: TGTGCCAGCAGTTACAACGCGGTTAATGAAAAACTGTTTTTT

D: -
V: TRBV20-1
J: TRBJ1-1
size: -
CDR3: CSASTGLLTEAFF
DNA: TGCAGTGCTAGTACGGGGTTATTAACTGAAGCTTTCTTT

D: -
V: TRBV6-5
J: TRBJ2-6
size: many
CDR3: CASRRDPRSGANVLTF
DNA: TGTGCCAGCAGGCGGGACCCCCGCTCTGGGGCCAACGTCCTGACTTTC

D: -
V: TRBV19
J: TRBJ2-7
size: many
CDR3: CASSPGDVFYEQYF
DNA: TGTGCCAGTAGTCCCGGGGACGTATTCTACGAGCAGTACTTC

D: -
V: TRBV6-1
J: TRBJ1-5
size: many
CDR3: CASSEAPGPSNQPQHF
DNA: TGTGCCAGCAGTGAAGCGCCAGGGCCCAGCAATCAGCCCCAGCATTTT

D: TRBD2
V: TRBV10-3
J: TRBJ2-5
size: -
CDR3: CASSYSGTSGRVEGGETQYF
DNA: TGTGCCAGCAGTTACTCGGGGACTAGCGGGAGGGTAGAGGGAGGGGAGACCCAGTACTTC

D: -
V: TRBV5-4
J: TRBJ2-7
size: many
CDR3: CASSLFSEQYF
DNA: TGTGCCAGCAGCTTGTTTTCCGAGCAGTACTTC

D: -
V: TRBV7-3
J: TRBJ2-5
size: -
CDR3: CASSLPGGKYF
DNA: TGTGCCAGCAGCTTACCCGGAGGCAAGTACTTC

D: TRBD2
V: TRBV27
J: TRBJ2-7
size: few
CDR3: CASSPPGLGYGEQYF
DNA: TGTGCCAGCAGTCCTCCGGGACTAGGATACGGCGAGCAGTACTTC

D: -
V: TRBV19
J: TRBJ1-4
size: -
CDR3: CASRAGEVNEKLFF
DNA: TGTGCCAGTCGAGCGGGAGAGGTGAATGAAAAACTGTTTTTT

D: -
V: TRBV12-5
J: TRBJ2-2
size: many
CDR3: CASGFYNTGELFF
DNA: TGTGCTAGTGGTTTTTACAACACCGGGGAGCTGTTTTTT

D: -
V: TRBV6-6
J: TRBJ2-3
size: many
CDR3: CATQTATSTDTQYF
DNA: TGTGCCACCCAGACCGCTACCAGCACAGATACGCAGTATTTT

D: -
V: TRBV25-1
J: TRBJ2-7
size: once
CDR3: CASSESRTRGTYEQYF
DNA: TGTGCCAGCAGTGAATCTCGTACCAGGGGAACCTACGAGCAGTACTTC

D: TRBD1
V: TRBV12-3/TRBV12-4
J: TRBJ2-1
size: many
CDR3: CASRVEGGGPYNEQFF
DNA: TGTGCCAGCAGAGTCGAAGGGGGCGGTCCCTACAATGAGCAGTTCTTC

D: -
V: TRBV20-1
J: TRBJ2-6
size: -
CDR3: CSADEGAGGANVLTF
DNA: TGCAGTGCAGACGAAGGGGCGGGAGGGGCCAACGTCCTGACTTTC